The source of this TCR beta chain is a study of immune cell composition in non-small cell lung cancer (TCRdb year 2017). Regarding the research as a whole: Histologic subtype, mainly lung adenocarcinoma or squamous cell carcinoma, was assigned on the basis of H&E together with p63, CK5, Napsin A and TTF-1 immunohistochemistry. Several tumour specimens that had TCR-beta data belonged to rare histological subtypes and were left out of the subtype comparisons. In supplementary cohort #1, which comprised 10 lung adenocarcinoma cases, paired tumour/lung TCR-beta sequencing was performed and TIL populations were generated so that tumour reactivity could be assessed. TCR-beta sequencing (Adaptive Biotechnologies) was performed on 33 to 40 paired NSCLC tumour and non-adjacent lung specimens plus 26 tumour-only specimens. Summary of the overall study and its limitations: The reactivity cohort was only approximately ten cases, and tumour-reactive clones were not shown to share sequences with the dominant in vivo tumour-associated clones. No significant correlation was found between smoking pack-years and tumour TCR-beta clonality. Across approximately nine adenocarcinoma cases, the maximal tumour-associated clone frequency showed a strong correlation with TIL tumour reactivity, but overall clonality showed no such correlation. Tumour-associated clones >0.5% were found in nearly half of NSCLC cases, namely in roughly 30% of adenocarcinomas versus around 75% of squamous carcinomas.

A two-step multiplex PCR amplified TCR-beta CDR3 regions from genomic DNA, and the second step of the PCR added Illumina-compatible adaptors. As a commercial immunoSEQ service, TCR-beta immunosequencing was carried out on an Illumina platform. Turning to the authors' computational methods: Repertoires were described by productive clonality and by Top 10 Clones, which is the percentage of T-cell templates coming from the ten most frequent sequences. Productive clonality had a range of 0 to 1, where 1 means a monoclonal population. Using log10 scatter plots, tumour-associated clones were identified as sequences that made up at least 0.1% of tumour T-cell templates yet were absent from the matched non-adjacent lung. Student's t-tests were used for two-group comparisons, ANOVA for comparisons across stages, and linear regression for relationships, with analyses done in GraphPad Prism7 and R. Imported from immuneACCESS, the table was reduced by TCRdb to in-frame sequences with V and J called. These copies leave out some clones; in studies compared against another copy, an unresolved V gene accounts for under half, and the cause of the remainder is not known. V and J calls and clone size come straight from that table; D and trimming were deduced from the DNA. The sample data list approximately 1,800 clones, and approximately 83% of these were observed just once. The top ten constitute roughly 23% of the sample.

Non-adjacent lung tissue from the same patient, taken as far from the tumour as possible and at least 3 cm away, was used for the normal lung samples. Genomic DNA was extracted with the QIAamp DNA kit from frozen aliquots of unsorted single-cell suspensions. Tissues arrived within 2 hours after resection and were immediately processed into single-cell suspensions. Tissue was mechanically dissociated and enzymatically digested with DNase I, collagenase I and hyaluronidase for less than 35 minutes at 37 °C, then filtered and RBC-lysed. CDR1 and CDR2 are drawn from the germline V gene: MRHNA, SNTAGT. The CDR3 runs 14 amino acids, cysteine and phenylalanine included. The CDR3 DNA has 42 bases and is translated from base 1. The germline V end is reduced by 4 bases and the J end by 4 bases; junction bases left unmatched: 2. Of note for this clone: Its antigen is not yet known. The record has no base qualities; no much larger clone is one base away.

The sequence was obtained from a human donor with non-small cell lung cancer. The sample taken for sequencing was non-adjacent lung tissue. Rearrangement joined TRBV6-4 to TRBJ2-2; 8 bases in the junction line up with TRBD2. The CDR3 region: CASSAGTSTGELFF. The nucleotide sequence reads as follows: TGTGCCAGCAGTGCCGGGACTAGCACCGGGGAGCTGTTTTTT.